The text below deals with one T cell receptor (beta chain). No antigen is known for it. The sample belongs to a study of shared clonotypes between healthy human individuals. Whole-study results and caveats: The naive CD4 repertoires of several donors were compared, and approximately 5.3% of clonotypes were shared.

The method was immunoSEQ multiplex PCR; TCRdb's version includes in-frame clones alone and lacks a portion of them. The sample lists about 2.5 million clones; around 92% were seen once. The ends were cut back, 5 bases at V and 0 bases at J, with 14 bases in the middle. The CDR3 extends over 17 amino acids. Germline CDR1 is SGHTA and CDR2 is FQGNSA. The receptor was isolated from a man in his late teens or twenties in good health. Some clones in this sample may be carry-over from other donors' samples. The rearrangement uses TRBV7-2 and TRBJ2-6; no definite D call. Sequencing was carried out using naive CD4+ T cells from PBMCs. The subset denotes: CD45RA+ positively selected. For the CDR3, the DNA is TGTGCCAGCAGCCCCCGACATGGCGACTCTGGGGCCAACGTCCTGACTTTC. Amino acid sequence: CASSPRHGDSGANVLTF.